This record looks at one TCR beta chain sequence and its context. As yet, its antigen is unknown. Trimming shortened V by 4 bases and J by 2 bases, and 11 bases separated the two germline ends. The CDR3 consists of 14 residues. Germline CDR1 SNHLY, CDR2 FYNNEI. The data are from a study of T cell responses to AZD1222 COVID-19 vaccine. Study information: Pooling was applied to second doses at about 4 or about 12 weeks. Findings and limits, study-wide: Repertoires were obtained only post-peak T cell response. Donors were mostly white British, more females; clonal diversity possibly underestimated.

Produced via immunoSEQ multiplex PCR; TCRdb's table is partial and in-frame only. The profile covers around 160,000 clones, with around nine tenths appearing a single time and around 5.9% taken by the ten largest. Sample: peripheral blood, taken on day 0 of AZD1222 vaccination. This clonotype was sampled from an adult in good health. This rearrangement joins TRBV2 to TRBJ1-1, with a possible D match to TRBD1 (5 bases). The CDR3 reads CASSVGQGNTEAFF. CDR3 DNA: TGTGCCAGCAGTGTTGGGCAGGGAAACACTGAAGCTTTCTTT.